These 4 T cell receptor beta chains came from one sample sequenced in a study of Graves' ophthalmopathy and Graves' hyperthyroidism. CDR3 regions of TCR beta were amplified from RNA transcripts. RT-PCR with HTBI primers came first, then second-round multiplex PCR. TCRdb processed the multiplex PCR reads anew with MiXCR; each CDR3 protein has one entry. The profile shows fewer than 600,000 distinct CDR3 sequences, around 14% of them singletons. The sample consisted of blood. The receptors here all came from a woman aged 25 to 39 with Graves' ophthalmopathy.

This clonotype showed up many times. The V call is TRBV15, the J call TRBJ1-1; D unclear. V lost 0 bases to trimming and J lost 8 bases, with 10 bases between them. Germline CDR1 reads LNHNV; CDR2 reads YYDKDF (reference sequence). The CDR3 has 13 residues. The CDR3 nucleotides are TGTGCCACCAGCAGAGAGAGAGGTTGGGAAGCTTTCTTT. It translates to CATSRERGWEAFF. Together with reference TRBV15 and TRBJ1-1, the CDR3 gives the full variable domain: DAMVIQNPRYQVTQFGKPVTLSCSQTLNHNVMYWYQQKSSQAPKLLFHYYDKDFNNEADTPDNFQSRRPNTSFCFLDIRSPGLGDTAMYLCATSRERGWEAFFGQGTRLTVV.

The V and J genes are TRBV5-4 and TRBJ1-2; tentatively, D is TRBD1 (5 bases). CDR1 is SGHNT, CDR2 YYREEE, per germline (reference sequence). This CDR3 contains 14 residues. Trimming took off 4 bases at V and 4 bases at J, with 14 bases between the two ends. The CDR3 region has the DNA TGTGCCAGCAGCACACGACAGTTACTCTATGGCTACACCTTC. Amino acid sequence: CASSTRQLLYGYTF.

This clonotype was seen a handful of times. This chain links TRBV24-1 with TRBJ1-5; D is ambiguous. This CDR3 region has 14 residues. The V gene lost 1 base and the J gene lost 0 bases, with 3 bases spanning the gap. Germline CDR1 is KGHDR and CDR2 is SFDVKD. The CDR3 reads CATSDFSSNQPQHF. DNA for the CDR3: TGTGCCACCAGTGATTTCTCTAGCAATCAGCCCCAGCATTTT.

This clonotype was counted many times. This chain uses TRBV3-1 with TRBJ2-7; 8 bases are shared with TRBD2. V dropped 4 bases and J dropped 6; count of bases not matched to a gene: 11. Germline values: CDR1 LGHDT, CDR2 YNNKEL (reference sequence). The CDR3 runs 15 residues. CDR3 sequence (DNA): TGTGCCAGCAGCCCACGGGGAGCGGGGGCCTCCGAGCAGTACTTC. Amino acid sequence: CASSPRGAGASEQYF.